This T cell receptor (beta chain) was sequenced during a study of shared clonotypes between healthy human individuals. The wider study: A couple of women and three men aged 18 to 49 made up the donors.

Study-wide findings and caveats: It was the non-shared clonotypes that had lower generation probabilities than clonotypes shared by all four donors. The study found approximately 5% of naive CD4 clonotypes shared across a handful of donors.

The CDR3 spans 15 residues. Trimming shortened V by 5 bases and J by 5 bases, and 18 bases separated the two germline ends. Germline V gene sequence: CDR1 MDHEN, CDR2 SYDVKM. The study separated CD4+ cells into CD45RA+ naive and CD45RA-negative memory subsets. Sequencing used immunoSEQ multiplex PCR; TCRdb keeps in-frame clones, though not all of them. The repertoire has about 2.4 million clones, roughly 93% of them found once; the top ten carry 0.36%. With regard to this clone: What it binds is unknown.

The sequenced sample was naive CD4+ T cells from PBMCs. The subset denotes: CD45RA+ positively selected. The receptor was derived from a man aged 18-30 years in good health. Some clones in this sample may be carry-over from other donors' samples. The gene calls are TRBV28 and TRBJ2-5, with a possible D match to TRBD1 (7 bases). The CDR3 region is CASSPGDRAWETQYF. For the CDR3, the DNA is TGTGCCAGCAGTCCGGGGGACAGAGCCTGGGAGACCCAGTACTTC.